What follows describes a single T cell receptor beta chain. With V trimmed by 2 bases and J by 5 bases, 12 bases remained unmatched. Germline CDR1 reads SNHLY; CDR2 reads FYNNEI. The CDR3 length is 17 residues. This entry is derived from a study of CD8 T cells in Susac syndrome. Reverse transcription of 0.5 to 1 ug RNA was performed with random hexamers. TCRdb used MiXCR to reprocess the immunoSEQ multiplex PCR reads, holding one entry per CDR3 protein. The data contain around 280,000 distinct CDR3 sequences, roughly 85% of them singletons. The gene calls are TRBV2 and TRBJ2-5; TRBD2 agrees at 9 bases. Sequenced input: CD8+ T cells from PBMCs. This TCR was recovered from a human donor with multiple sclerosis. The CDR3 here is CASSELQGREGSETQYF. The CDR3 region has the DNA TGTGCCAGCAGTGAACTCCAGGGGCGGGAGGGTAGTGAGACCCAGTACTTC.